This T cell receptor (beta chain) was retrieved from a study of identical twins. This clonotype was counted a few times. Its antigen is undetermined. From the 5' RACE reads, TCRdb called clonotypes with MiXCR, one entry per CDR3 protein. The sample yields some 500,000 distinct CDR3 sequences, 9.6% seen once. Study-wide results and caveats: Within cord blood, abundant beta clonotypes carried fewer insertions, but memory repertoires showed no such trend. In zero-insertion analyses, partial confounding could arise from invariant MAIT and iNKT cells.

This CDR3 region has 17 residues. CDR1 is KGHSH and CDR2 is LQKENI in the germline V gene. V gave up 3 bases and J gave up 0 bases, with 16 bases separating them. In addition, the sample was reused for a study of yellow fever vaccine responses in identical twins.

This receptor was identified in a woman aged 18-29 years in good health. The sample taken for sequencing was PBMCs. The gene calls are TRBV18 and TRBJ2-3, with D perhaps being TRBD1 or TRBD2 (5 bases each). CDR3 loop: CASSPFPGTPSTDTQYF. Written as DNA, the CDR3 is TGTGCCAGCTCACCCTTCCCCGGGACGCCTAGCACAGATACGCAGTATTTT.